The 27 T cell receptor beta chains given below trace back to one sample, sequenced in a study of CD8 T cells in ankylosing spondylitis. TCRdb re-analysed the 5' RACE reads in MiXCR, keeping a single row per CDR3 protein. The sample yields 350,000 to 450,000 distinct CDR3 sequences, 20% seen once. The sequenced sample consisted of blood, either unsorted or a sorted T cell fraction (not recorded which). The receptors here all came from a male donor with ankylosing spondylitis or in good health (not recorded which).

The V call is TRBV4-1, the J call TRBJ2-5; D gene uncertain. Per germline, CDR1 MGHRA and CDR2 YSYEKL. This CDR3 region has 14 residues. Trimming stripped 0 bases from V and 3 bases from J, with 8 bases between. CDR3 DNA sequence: TGCGCCAGCAGCCAAGATGGGCTTGAAGAGACCCAGTACTTC. It is translated as CASSQDGLEETQYF.

In this sample, this clonotype turned up a few times. V and J are TRBV4-1 and TRBJ2-7, with 8 bases matching TRBD1. Germline assignment: CDR1 MGHRA and CDR2 YSYEKL. The CDR3 has 15 residues. V dropped 0 bases and J dropped 3; count of bases not matched to a gene: 4. The CDR3 region has the DNA TGCGCCAGCAGCCAAGAAAGTGACAGGGGCTACGAGCAGTACTTC. Its protein product is CASSQESDRGYEQYF.

J is TRBJ2-7 and V is TRBV20-1; 7 bases are a match to TRBD2. The CDR3 contains 16 residues. J lost 1 base, V lost 0 bases, and 9 bases had no gene match. Germline assignment: CDR1 DFQATT and CDR2 SNEGSKA (reference sequence). The CDR3 region has the DNA TGCAGTGCTAGAGATCGGTCCAGCGGGGCTTCCTACGAGCAGTACTTC. This sequence encodes CSARDRSSGASYEQYF.

This clonotype was observed a few times. V usage is TRBV20-1 and J usage is TRBJ2-3; 7 nucleotides align to TRBD1. The V and J ends lost 1 base and 4 bases, in that order; junction bases with no gene match: 11. In germline, CDR1 is DFQATT, CDR2 SNEGSKA (reference sequence). The CDR3 consists of 16 residues. The CDR3 region is CSARGGTVLRSDTQYF. The CDR3 region has the DNA TGCAGTGCTAGAGGGGGGACAGTACTCCGATCAGATACGCAGTATTTT.

This clonotype occurred a few times. The chain uses TRBV7-2 and TRBJ2-7; 10 bases agree with TRBD2. Germline V gives CDR1 SGHTA, CDR2 FQGNSA. Trimming cost V 5 bases and J 0 bases; bases outside gene matches: 7. This CDR3 is 16 amino acids long. CDR3 amino acids: CASSILAGSSSYEQYF. In nucleotides, the CDR3 is TGTGCCAGCAGCATACTAGCGGGGAGTTCCTCCTACGAGCAGTACTTC.

The CDR3 is CASSLGSGASPLVDTQYF. DNA of the CDR3: TGTGCCAGCAGCTTGGGGAGCGGGGCCTCTCCCTTAGTCGATACGCAGTATTTT. The chain has TRBV11-2 and TRBJ2-3, with TRBD2 identical over 7 bases. The CDR3 has 18 amino acids. With V trimmed by 3 bases and J by 6 bases, 18 bases remained unmatched. The V gene's germline CDR1 is SGHAT and CDR2 FQNNGV.

This clonotype showed up just a few times. The V call is TRBV4-1, the J call TRBJ2-5; possibly TRBD1 for D (6 bases). V lost 3 bases to trimming and J lost 2 bases, with 10 bases between them. The CDR3 has 14 amino acids. Germline V gene lookup returns CDR1 MGHRA and CDR2 YSYEKL. The chain's CDR3 is CASSQGHSQETQYF. The CDR3 DNA reads as TGCGCCAGCAGCCAGGGACATAGTCAAGAGACCCAGTACTTC.

Only a few counts were recorded for this clonotype. The chain uses TRBV20-1 and TRBJ2-7; D gene uncertain. The V gene's germline CDR1 is DFQATT and CDR2 SNEGSKA (reference sequence). The length of the CDR3 is 14 residues. The V gene lost 0 bases and the J gene lost 0 bases, with 9 bases spanning the gap. The CDR3 nucleotides read TGCAGTGCTAGAGATCCAGGTCTCTCCTACGAGCAGTACTTC. Its translation: CSARDPGLSYEQYF.

The rearrangement joins TRBV27 to TRBJ1-5; D is ambiguous. V dropped 3 bases and J dropped 4 bases, with 13 bases sitting between them. The CDR3 has 15 amino acids. CDR1 MNHEY and CDR2 SMNVEV come from the germline V gene (reference sequence). As DNA, the CDR3 is TGTGCCAGCAGTTTTTTGTTCGAGTCGAATCAGCCCCAGCATTTT. It codes for CASSFLFESNQPQHF.

V and J are TRBV7-6 and TRBJ2-3, with a tentative D call TRBD2 (6 bases). The germline V and J ends were trimmed by 3 bases and 4 bases, with 11 bases remaining between them. Looked up from germline, CDR1 is SGHVS and CDR2 is FNYEAQ. The CDR3 is 14 amino acids. CDR3: CASSFGGVPDTQYF. The CDR3 DNA reads TGTGCCAGCAGCTTCGGAGGGGTCCCAGATACGCAGTATTTT. Combining the CDR3 with reference TRBV7-6 and TRBJ2-3 gives the whole variable domain GAGVSQSPRYKVTKRGQDVALRCDPISGHVSLYWYRQALGQGPEFLTYFNYEAQQDKSGLPNDRFSAERPEGSISTLTIQRTEQRDSAMYRCASSFGGVPDTQYFGPGTRLTVL.

This clonotype appeared a few times. This sequence joins TRBV12-3 or TRBV12-4 and TRBJ1-4, with unresolved D. This CDR3 is built from 12 residues. Trimming cost V 5 bases and J 8 bases, with 9 bases left between them. The CDR3 region has the DNA TGTGCCAGCAGTCGACTCAGCGAAAAACTGTTTTTT. Translation: CASSRLSEKLFF.

This clonotype has at least ten counts. V and J are TRBV27 and TRBJ1-5; D not resolved. The CDR3 loop spans 12 amino acids. V was clipped by 5 bases and J by 4 bases, with 6 bases between them. The V gene's germline CDR1 is MNHEY and CDR2 SMNVEV (reference sequence). This CDR3 is CASSPPNQPQHF. The CDR3 DNA follows: TGTGCCAGCAGTCCACCGAATCAGCCCCAGCATTTT.

As concerns this clonotype: The junction departs from germline at one end; a sequencing error may be responsible. The chain has TRBV7-7 and TRBJ2-2; weak D call: TRBD2 (7 bases). Germline V lookup: CDR1 SSHAT, CDR2 FNYEAQ (reference sequence). The CDR3 length is 17 residues. This CDR3 is CASSLSAGAPYTGELFF. In DNA form, the CDR3 reads TGTGCTAGCAGCTTAAGCGCGGGGGCCCCCTACACCGGGGAGCTGTTTTTT. Drawing the rest from reference TRBV7-7 and TRBJ2-2, the complete variable domain is GAGVSQSPRYKVTKRGQDVTLRCDPISSHATLYWYQQALGQGPEFLTYFNYEAQPDKSGLPSDRFSAERPEGSISTLTIQRTEQRDSAMYRCASSLSAGAPYTGELFFGEGSRLTVL.

The rearrangement uses TRBV7-9 and TRBJ2-2; D might be TRBD2 (6 bases). The germline CDR1 and CDR2 sequences are SEHNR and FQNEAQ (reference sequence). This CDR3 has 17 residues. Trimming cost V 5 bases and J 0 bases, with 16 bases left between them. The CDR3 protein is CASSPMAGSPNTGELFF. DNA of the CDR3: TGTGCCAGCAGCCCGATGGCGGGGAGTCCGAACACCGGGGAGCTGTTTTTT.

V usage is TRBV7-6 and J usage is TRBJ2-7, with D tentatively TRBD2 (7 bases). Germline V CDR1 and CDR2: SGHVS, FNYEAQ. The CDR3 extends over 13 amino acids. The germline V and J ends were trimmed by 8 bases and 3 bases, with 14 bases remaining between them. DNA for the CDR3: TGTGCCAGCGGGGGGGCATCGGGCTACGAGCAGTACTTC. It specifies CASGGASGYEQYF.

J is TRBJ2-7 and V is TRBV11-2; the D is unclear. The CDR3 covers 11 residues. V lost 0 bases and J lost 10, with 7 bases in between. Germline CDR1 SGHAT, CDR2 FQNNGV. The CDR3 nucleotides read TGTGCCAGCAGCTTAGATAAGAAACAGTACTTC. This sequence encodes CASSLDKKQYF.

In this sample, this clonotype turned up a few times. The chain recombines TRBV6-1 with TRBJ2-7, with D maybe TRBD2 (5 bases). Trimming took off 4 bases at V and 3 bases at J, with 10 bases between the two ends. The CDR3 runs to 13 residues. CDR1 and CDR2 from the germline V gene are MNHNS and SASEGT. The CDR3 DNA reads as TGTGCCAGCAGTGGACTATTTCACTACGAGCAGTACTTC. It translates to CASSGLFHYEQYF.

This clonotype was counted a few times. The rearrangement uses TRBV20-1 and TRBJ2-7; no clear D gene. CDR3 length: 13 amino acids. V lost 2 bases and J lost 0, with 8 bases in between. The germline gives CDR1 DFQATT, CDR2 SNEGSKA (reference sequence). CDR3 nucleotide sequence: TGCAGTGCTAGACCTGTAACCTCCTACGAGCAGTACTTC. Amino acid sequence: CSARPVTSYEQYF.

This chain joins TRBV2 and TRBJ2-7, with 8 bases lining up with TRBD2. The J segment lost 1 base and the V segment lost 4 bases, leaving 3 bases of the junction unmatched. Germline CDR1 and CDR2: SNHLY and FYNNEI. This CDR3 is 14 amino acids long. DNA of the CDR3: TGTGCCAGCAGTGCCGGGACTAGATCCTACGAGCAGTACTTC. Protein product: CASSAGTRSYEQYF.

Only a few counts were recorded for this clonotype. V gene TRBV12-3 or TRBV12-4 combines with J gene TRBJ2-3; 7 bases map to TRBD2. This CDR3 region has 14 residues. The ends lost 3 bases at V and 4 bases at J; junction bases unmatched: 4. The CDR3 nucleotides read TGTGCCAGCAGTTTGGGACTACCTCCAGATACGCAGTATTTT. Translated, it gives CASSLGLPPDTQYF.

This clonotype was recorded a few times. J is TRBJ1-1 and V is TRBV5-6, with no clear D. The CDR3 length is 13 residues. V was pared by 3 bases and J by 1 base, with 7 bases between. CDR1 is SGHDT, CDR2 YYEEEE, per germline. The CDR3 nucleotides are TGTGCCAGCAGCTGGGTCAGGAACACTGAAGCTTTCTTT. It translates to CASSWVRNTEAFF.

The V and J genes are TRBV20-1 and TRBJ2-5; D not certain. Germline V gene data show CDR1 as DFQATT and CDR2 as SNEGSKA (reference sequence). V lost 1 base to trimming and J lost 3 bases, with 9 bases between them. The CDR3 loop spans 13 amino acids. CDR3 sequence reads: CSARGPTEETQYF. The CDR3 nucleotides are TGCAGTGCTAGAGGTCCTACAGAAGAGACCCAGTACTTC.

V gene TRBV18 combines with J gene TRBJ2-7; TRBD2 might be the D (6 bases). CDR1 and CDR2 from the germline V gene are KGHSH and LQKENI. This CDR3 is built from 15 residues. V lost 1 base and J lost 7, with 17 bases in between. The CDR3 sequence is CASSPRRGPDEEQYF. CDR3 bases: TGTGCCAGCTCACCACGGCGGGGACCCGACGAAGAGCAGTACTTC.

J is TRBJ2-3 and V is TRBV4-1; TRBD1 matches at 7 bases. Germline V gives CDR1 MGHRA, CDR2 YSYEKL. With V trimmed by 0 bases and J by 4 bases, 13 bases remained unmatched. The CDR3 loop spans 18 amino acids. The CDR3 DNA follows: TGCGCCAGCAGCCAAGATCAGGGACAGTTGGAGGTGGCAGATACGCAGTATTTT. It yields the protein CASSQDQGQLEVADTQYF.

CDR3 protein: CASSFVHRDSFTGELFF. The CDR3 DNA reads TGTGCCAGCAGCTTTGTCCACCGGGACAGTTTCACCGGGGAGCTGTTTTTT. The chain is built from TRBV7-8 and TRBJ2-2; 7 positions agree with TRBD1. V shed 3 bases and J 4 bases; nucleotides not matched to a gene: 11. The CDR3 is 17 amino acids. Germline V CDR1 and CDR2: SGHVS, FQNEAQ.

This sequence joins TRBV30 and TRBJ2-7, with 7 bases matching TRBD1. Trimming at V came to 3 bases and at J to 2 bases, leaving 4 bases not matched to a gene. CDR1 and CDR2 (germline): GTSNPN, SVGIG (reference sequence). The CDR3 is made up of 13 amino acids. Here the CDR3 reads CAWSGTVPYEQYF. The CDR3 nucleotides are TGTGCCTGGAGCGGGACAGTACCCTACGAGCAGTACTTC.

The chain combines TRBV12-3 or TRBV12-4 with TRBJ2-3, with 7 positions matching TRBD1. With 4 bases clipped from V and 0 bases from J, the junction kept 4 bases outside the gene matches. CDR3 length: 15 amino acids. The CDR3: CASSSEGASTDTQYF. The CDR3 nucleotides are TGTGCCAGCAGTTCCGAGGGGGCTAGCACAGATACGCAGTATTTT.